This T cell receptor beta chain was retrieved from a study of CD8 T cell repertoires and HIV-1 epitope variants. The overall study: Separate wells received one of Twenty-five Gag or Nef variant peptides. Controls were a CMV, EBV and flu peptide pool, Ebola AY9 negative control, and no-peptide well. IL-2, IL-7 and IL-15 were added on days 3 and 7 of approximately 11-day cultures.

V dropped 1 base and J dropped 1 base, with 1 base sitting between them. The CDR3 covers 12 residues. CDR1 is KGHSH, CDR2 LQKENI, per germline. Concerning this clone: Its antigen is as yet unknown.

Here immunoSEQ multiplex PCR was the method, and the copy in TCRdb shows in-frame clones only, minus some. The sample has about 3,400 clones, approximately 73% seen once. The V gene is TRBV18, the J gene TRBJ2-5, with D unresolved. This clonotype was sampled from a male donor with HIV. Sample: cultured CD8+ T cells derived from PBMCs. The CDR3 region has the DNA TGTGCCAGCTCACCACTCCAAGAGACCCAGTACTTC. Translating it yields CASSPLQETQYF.